A single sample gave rise to the 4 T cell receptor beta chains below, sequenced in a study of blood T cell repertoires in COVID-19. The assay was immunoSEQ multiplex PCR, and TCRdb's table has in-frame clones only and misses some. The table has about 200,000 clones, approximately 80% seen once. The sequenced sample consisted of peripheral blood. The receptors were sampled from a man in his sixties with COVID-19, enrolled during active disease.

This chain links TRBV29-1 with TRBJ2-5; 10 bases match TRBD1. Trimming took 7 bases from V and 6 from J; bases not matched to a gene: 8. The CDR3 is 13 amino acids. Germline loops: CDR1 SQVTM, CDR2 ANQGSEA. The CDR3 protein is CSAPTGGGQTQYF. CDR3 DNA sequence: TGCAGCGCCCCGACAGGGGGCGGACAGACCCAGTACTTC.

J is TRBJ2-3 and V is TRBV4-2; D is uncertain. The CDR3 runs to 15 residues. Germline values: CDR1 LGHNA, CDR2 YNFKEQ. V lost 4 bases and J 2 bases, leaving 13 bases between the germline ends. CDR3 residues: CASSPFERITDTQYF. CDR3 coding DNA: TGTGCCAGCAGCCCGTTTGAGCGCATCACAGATACGCAGTATTTT.

This clone turned up a few times. The gene calls are TRBV19 and TRBJ1-5, with TRBD1 matching over 7 bases. Trimming cost V 0 bases and J 4 bases; bases outside gene matches: 12. The V gene's germline CDR1 is LNHDA and CDR2 SQIVND (reference sequence). The CDR3 runs 18 residues. The CDR3 spells CASSIERPTRDRNQPQHF. CDR3 nucleotides: TGTGCCAGTAGTATAGAGAGACCCACACGGGACAGAAATCAGCCCCAGCATTTT.

This clone was seen once. The rearrangement links TRBV10-2 to TRBJ1-2; 7 bases agree with TRBD1. The CDR3 has 15 residues. The J segment lost 3 bases and the V segment lost 2 bases, leaving 6 bases of the junction unmatched. Germline CDR1 and CDR2: WSHSY and SAAADI. CDR3 coding DNA: TGCGCCAGCAGTGAGGTTGGGGGACAGCACTATGGCTACACCTTC. Protein: CASSEVGGQHYGYTF.